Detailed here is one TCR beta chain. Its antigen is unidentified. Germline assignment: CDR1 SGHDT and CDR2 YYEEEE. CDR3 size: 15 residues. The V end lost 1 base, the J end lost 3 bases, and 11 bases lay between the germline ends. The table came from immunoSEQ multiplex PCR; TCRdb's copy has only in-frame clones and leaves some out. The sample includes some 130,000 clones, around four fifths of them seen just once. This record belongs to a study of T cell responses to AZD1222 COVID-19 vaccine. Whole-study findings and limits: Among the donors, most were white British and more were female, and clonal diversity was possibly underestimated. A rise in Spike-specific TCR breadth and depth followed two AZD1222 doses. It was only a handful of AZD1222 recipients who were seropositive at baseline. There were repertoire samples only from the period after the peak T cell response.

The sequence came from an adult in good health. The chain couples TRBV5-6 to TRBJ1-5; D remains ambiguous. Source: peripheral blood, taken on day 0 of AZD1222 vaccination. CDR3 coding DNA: TGTGCCAGCAGCTTGAGGCCAGGCCTCAATCAGCCCCAGCATTTT. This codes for CASSLRPGLNQPQHF.